The 12 T cell receptor beta chains listed next were all sequenced from one sample in a study of shared clonotypes between healthy human individuals. Here immunoSEQ multiplex PCR was the method, and the copy in TCRdb shows in-frame clones only, minus some. There are fewer than 400,000 clones in the sample; around 67% occur only once, and about a tenth lies in the top ten. Material for sequencing was memory CD4+ T cells sorted from blood. The subset: CD45RA-negative fraction. These receptors were collected from a man aged 30-40 years in good health.

The chain is built from TRBV2 and TRBJ2-5; weak D call: TRBD2 (6 bases). V gave up 2 bases and J gave up 5 bases, with 12 bases separating them. There are 14 residues in the CDR3. CDR1 is SNHLY and CDR2 is FYNNEI in the germline V gene. Written as DNA, the CDR3 is TGTGCCAGCAGTGAATTGGCAGGAGGGGAGACCCAGTACTTC. This codes for CASSELAGGETQYF.

With regard to this clone: Other DNA sequences in this sample translate to the same CDR3. The gene calls are TRBV7-7 and TRBJ1-1, with a weak D call TRBD1 (5 bases). Looked up from germline, CDR1 is SSHAT and CDR2 is FNYEAQ (reference sequence). V was trimmed by 5 bases and J by 5 bases, leaving 15 bases between them. This CDR3 comprises 14 residues. CDR3 region: CASSPSAGGTEAFF. The CDR3 DNA follows: TGTGCCAGCAGCCCCAGCGCGGGGGGTACTGAAGCTTTCTTT.

CDR3 in DNA: TGTGCCAGCAGCACCGGGACAGGCGGTCCCTATGGCTACACCTTC. Protein product: CASSTGTGGPYGYTF. The J gene is TRBJ1-2, the V gene TRBV5-4; 8 positions agree with TRBD1. J lost 4 bases, V lost 4 bases, and 9 bases had no gene match. This CDR3 has 15 amino acids. CDR1 SGHNT and CDR2 YYREEE come from the germline V gene (reference sequence).

The chain has TRBV9 and TRBJ1-2; 7 positions agree with TRBD1. The J segment lost 8 bases and the V segment lost 0 bases, leaving 13 bases of the junction unmatched. Germline V lookup: CDR1 SGDLS, CDR2 YYNGEE. The CDR3 extends over 16 amino acids. The CDR3 region is CASSVVPDRAFEGYTF. The CDR3 DNA follows: TGTGCCAGCAGCGTAGTGCCCGACAGGGCTTTTGAAGGCTACACCTTC. Variable domain in full (rest from reference TRBV9 and TRBJ1-2): DSGVTQTPKHLITATGQRVTLRCSPRSGDLSVYWYQQSLDQGLQFLIQYYNGEERAKGNILERFSAQQFPDLHSELNLSSLELGDSALYFCASSVVPDRAFEGYTFGSGTRLTVV.

This clone was seen a few times. V gene TRBV7-2 combines with J gene TRBJ2-7; 9 positions match TRBD1. CDR3 size: 16 residues. The junction had 8 bases not matched to a gene; V was cut back by 1 base and J by 4 bases. Germline-derived CDR1 and CDR2 are SGHTA and FQGNSA. The CDR3 DNA follows: TGTGCCAGCAGCTTAGTAGGGACAGGGAAACTGTACGAGCAGTACTTC. It specifies CASSLVGTGKLYEQYF.

This clone has just a few counts. The V gene is TRBV2, the J gene TRBJ1-4; D remains unclear. Germline V lookup: CDR1 SNHLY, CDR2 FYNNEI. Trimming removed 10 bases from V and 4 bases from J, with 34 bases in between. The CDR3 has 20 amino acids. This CDR3 reads CATGFEPAARIGEDNEKLFF. Here the CDR3 DNA reads TGTGCCACGGGTTTCGAGCCCGCTGCCCGGATCGGAGAGGATAATGAAAAACTGTTTTTT.

This clone was seen once. The chain combines TRBV6-5 with TRBJ2-2, with TRBD1 as a possible D gene (6 bases). The V and J ends lost 4 bases and 1 base respectively, with 7 bases between them. Germline V gives CDR1 MNHEY, CDR2 SVGAGI. The CDR3 sequence is 14 residues long. CDR3 in DNA: TGTGCCAGCAGTTTACAGGGGAACACCGGGGAGCTGTTTTTT. Amino acids: CASSLQGNTGELFF.

CDR3 sequence: CASSDGTSGRAYNEQFF. CDR3 DNA: TGTGCCAGCAGTGACGGGACTAGCGGGAGGGCCTACAATGAGCAGTTCTTC. The chain couples TRBV6-1 to TRBJ2-1; 16 bases align to TRBD2. V shed 3 bases and J 2 bases; nucleotides not matched to a gene: 1. This CDR3 has 17 amino acids. Germline CDR1 is MNHNS and CDR2 is SASEGT.

The gene calls are TRBV5-1 and TRBJ2-1; D not resolved. The CDR3 loop spans 13 amino acids. Trimming shortened V by 0 bases and J by 5 bases, and 6 bases separated the two germline ends. Germline values: CDR1 SGHRS, CDR2 YFSETQ. In DNA form, the CDR3 reads TGCGCCAGCAGCTTGGAGGTTAACAATGAGCAGTTCTTC. Translated, it gives CASSLEVNNEQFF.

This chain uses TRBV28 with TRBJ2-3; TRBD2 matches 14 bases. The CDR3 runs to 16 residues. Trimming at V came to 6 bases and at J to 2 bases, leaving 4 bases not matched to a gene. CDR1 and CDR2 from the germline V gene are MDHEN and SYDVKM. Written as DNA, the CDR3 is TGTGCCAGCAGAAGACTAGCGGGAGGGATCACAGATACGCAGTATTTT. It translates to CASRRLAGGITDTQYF.

This clone has a handful of counts. The V call is TRBV6-1, the J call TRBJ2-3; a possible D gene is TRBD2 (5 bases). The germline CDR1 and CDR2 sequences are MNHNS and SASEGT. The CDR3 totals 15 residues. Trimming removed 8 bases at V and 6 bases at J, with 21 bases between. The CDR3 loop is CASALGSGVVDTQYF. In DNA, the CDR3 is TGTGCCAGCGCTTTAGGGAGTGGGGTTGTCGATACGCAGTATTTT.

This chain connects TRBV4-3 to TRBJ1-1; 9 bases match TRBD1. With V trimmed by 0 bases and J by 8 bases, 1 base remained unmatched. Germline-derived CDR1 and CDR2 are LGHNA and YSLEER. The length of the CDR3 is 13 residues. The CDR3 spells CASSQEGQGEAFF. CDR3 bases: TGCGCCAGCAGCCAAGAGGGACAGGGAGAAGCTTTCTTT.